The subject of this entry is one T cell receptor (beta chain). As yet, its antigen is unknown. Each CDR3 protein gets one entry after TCRdb re-called the 5' RACE reads with MiXCR. Seen here are some 330,000 distinct CDR3 sequences, around 9% observed once, and the top ten hold under 9.5%. The data originate from a study of identical twins. Study-wide results and limits: Abundant beta clonotypes from cord blood had fewer insertions, unlike memory repertoires, which showed none.

The receptor was derived from a woman aged 45-65 years in good health. The source material was naive T cells sorted from blood.

The CDR3 loop reads CASSQGNTPTYEQYF. As DNA, the CDR3 is TGTGCCAGCAGCCAAGGGAATACCCCAACCTACGAGCAGTACTTC. The chain couples TRBV14 to TRBJ2-7; D call uncertain. The V end lost 1 base, the J end lost 2 bases, and 12 bases lay between the germline ends. Germline CDR1 and CDR2: SGHDN and FVKESK. CDR3 length: 15 amino acids.